This TCR beta chain was captured by sequencing in a study of blood T cells in healthy people across ages. The study's findings and limits: It was found that TCR beta diversity correlated strongly with the percentage of naive T cells.

Losses at the gene ends were 1 base for V and 8 bases for J; bases not matched to a gene: 5. CDR3 length equals 15 residues. This clonotype has a handful of counts. What it recognizes is unknown. Together with a sample-barcoded 5' primer, a J-beta primer mix was included in a second PCR lasting about 7 to 12 cycles. The template-switch adaptor, which had 12 random nucleotides, put a tag on each cDNA molecule. Sequencing of every sample gave 2.5 million or more CDR3-containing paired-end reads. MiXCR, run by TCRdb on the 5' RACE reads, gives a single entry per CDR3 protein. Of roughly 2 million distinct CDR3 sequences in the sample, around half were seen once. Isolating PBMCs gave at least 6.5 million of these cells per sample.

The specimen was blood. The V and J genes are TRBV12-3 or TRBV12-4 and TRBJ2-1; 10 positions match TRBD2. The TCR was taken from a woman aged 40-49 years in good health. CDR3 DNA: TGTGCCAGCAGTTTAGGAGCGGGGGGGCCCTATGAGCAGTTCTTC. Translation: CASSLGAGGPYEQFF.